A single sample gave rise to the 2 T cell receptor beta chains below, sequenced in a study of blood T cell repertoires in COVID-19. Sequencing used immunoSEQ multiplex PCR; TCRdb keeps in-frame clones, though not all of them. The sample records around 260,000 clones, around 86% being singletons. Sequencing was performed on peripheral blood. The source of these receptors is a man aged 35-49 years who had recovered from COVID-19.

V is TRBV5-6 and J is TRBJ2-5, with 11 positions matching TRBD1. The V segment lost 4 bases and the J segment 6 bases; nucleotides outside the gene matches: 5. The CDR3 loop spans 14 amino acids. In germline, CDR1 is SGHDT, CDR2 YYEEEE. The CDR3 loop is CASSHRDRGKTQYF. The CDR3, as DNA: TGTGCCAGCAGCCACCGGGACAGGGGGAAGACCCAGTACTTC. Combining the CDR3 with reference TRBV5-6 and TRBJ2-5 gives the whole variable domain DAGVTQSPTHLIKTRGQQVTLRCSPKSGHDTVSWYQQALGQGPQFIFQYYEEEERQRGNFPDRFSGHQFPNYSSELNVNALLLGDSALYLCASSHRDRGKTQYFGPGTRLLVL.

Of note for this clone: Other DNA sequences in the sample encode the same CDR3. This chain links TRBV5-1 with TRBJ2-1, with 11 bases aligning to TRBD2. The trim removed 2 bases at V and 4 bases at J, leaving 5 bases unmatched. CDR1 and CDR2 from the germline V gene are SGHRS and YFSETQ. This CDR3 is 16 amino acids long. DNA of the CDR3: TGCGCCAGCAGCTTAGGTACTAGCGGGGGTTACAATGAGCAGTTCTTC. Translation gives CASSLGTSGGYNEQFF.